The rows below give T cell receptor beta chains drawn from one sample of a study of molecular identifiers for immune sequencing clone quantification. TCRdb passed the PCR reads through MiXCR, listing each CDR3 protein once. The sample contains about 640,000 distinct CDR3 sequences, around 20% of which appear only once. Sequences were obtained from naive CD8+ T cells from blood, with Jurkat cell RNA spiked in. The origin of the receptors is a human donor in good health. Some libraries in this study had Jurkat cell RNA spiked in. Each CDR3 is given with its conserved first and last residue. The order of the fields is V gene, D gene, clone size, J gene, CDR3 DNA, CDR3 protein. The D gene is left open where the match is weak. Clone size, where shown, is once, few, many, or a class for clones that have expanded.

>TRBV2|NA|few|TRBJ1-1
TGTGCCAGCAGTGAGACGAGAGGTGGCACTGAAGCTTTCTTT
CASSETRGGTEAFF
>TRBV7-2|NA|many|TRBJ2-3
TGTGCCAGCAGCCCAGCGAAACGAACAGATACGCAGTATTTT
CASSPAKRTDTQYF
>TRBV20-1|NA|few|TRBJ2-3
TGCAGTGCTAGAGATACGGTGGCGGGGGCAATTAGCACAGATACGCAGTATTTT
CSARDTVAGAISTDTQYF
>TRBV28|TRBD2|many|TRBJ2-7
TGTGCCAGCAGTGACACTAGCGGGGTAGCCTACGAGCAGTACTTC
CASSDTSGVAYEQYF
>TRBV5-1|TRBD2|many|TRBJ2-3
TGCGCCAGCAAGCGATTTGCGGGAGGGGCCTACGACGGGGATACGCAGTATTTT
CASKRFAGGAYDGDTQYF
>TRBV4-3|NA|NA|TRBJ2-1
TGCGCCAGCAGCCAGGGAAGCTCCCACAATGAGCAGTTCTTC
CASSQGSSHNEQFF
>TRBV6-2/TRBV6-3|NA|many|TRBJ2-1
TGTGCCAGCAGTCCGACAGGAGACACGGATGAGCAGTTCTTC
CASSPTGDTDEQFF
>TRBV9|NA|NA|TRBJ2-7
TGTGCCAGCAGCGGGAGGTTGGCCCACGAGCAGTACTTC
CASSGRLAHEQYF
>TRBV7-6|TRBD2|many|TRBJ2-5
TGTGCCAGCAGTTCGGAACTAGCGGGGGAACAAGAGACCCAGTACTTC
CASSSELAGEQETQYF
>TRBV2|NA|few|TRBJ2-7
TGTGCCAGCAGTGAAGCGCTAACAGGGCTCTCCGAGCAGTACTTC
CASSEALTGLSEQYF
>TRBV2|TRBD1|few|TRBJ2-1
TGTGCCAGCAGTCCCTCCCGGGACAGCAGGACCTACAATGAGCAGTTCTTC
CASSPSRDSRTYNEQFF
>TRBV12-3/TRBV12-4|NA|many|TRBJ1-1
TGTGCCAGCAGTTCCAGTCCCGAAGCTTTCTTT
CASSSSPEAFF
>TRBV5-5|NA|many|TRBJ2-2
TGTGCCAGCAGCCCATCTAGAATGGGGAACACCGGGGAGCTGTTTTTT
CASSPSRMGNTGELFF
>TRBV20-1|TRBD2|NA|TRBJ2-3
TGCAGTGCTAGAGATGTACTAGCGGGAACTATAGATACGCAGTATTTT
CSARDVLAGTIDTQYF
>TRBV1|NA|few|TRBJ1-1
TGCACCAGCAGCCAAGAGAGAGAGGGGGCTATGAACACTGAAGCTTTCTTT
CTSSQEREGAMNTEAFF
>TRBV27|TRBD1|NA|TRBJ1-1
TGTGGCAGCAGTTTACTTACACCTCAGGGGGCCAGCTCCGATGAAGCTTTCTTT
CGSSLLTPQGASSDEAFF
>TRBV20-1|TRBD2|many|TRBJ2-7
TGCAGTGCTCTACAAGCGGGAAGCTCCTACGAGCAGTACTTC
CSALQAGSSYEQYF
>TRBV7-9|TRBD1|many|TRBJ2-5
TGTGCCAGCAGCTTCCGGGACAGCGAACAAGAGACCCAGTACTTC
CASSFRDSEQETQYF
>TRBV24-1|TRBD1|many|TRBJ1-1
TGTGCCACCACCGAAACCGACAGGGGGCCACTGAACACTGAAGCTTTCTTT
CATTETDRGPLNTEAFF
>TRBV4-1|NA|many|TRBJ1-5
TGCGCCAGCAGCCAAGAAGGGGGGGCCCTCAATCAGCCCCAGCATTTT
CASSQEGGALNQPQHF
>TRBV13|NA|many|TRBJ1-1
TGTGCCAGCAGCCCCTATGGGGTTCAGAACACTGAAGCTTTCTTT
CASSPYGVQNTEAFF
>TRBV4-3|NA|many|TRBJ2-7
TGCGCCAGCAGCCAAGGAGTTTCAAGCTCCTACGAGCAGTACTTC
CASSQGVSSSYEQYF
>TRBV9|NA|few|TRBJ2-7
TGTGCCAGCAGCGTAGCTGACGGAAACTACGAGCAGTACTTC
CASSVADGNYEQYF
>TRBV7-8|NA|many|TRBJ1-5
TGTGCCAGCAGCTTAGGGGGCTCGGGTCAGCCCCAGCATTTT
CASSLGGSGQPQHF
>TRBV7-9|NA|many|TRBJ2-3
TGTGCCAGCAGCTCAGGGTTCGTGACAGATACGCAGTATTTT
CASSSGFVTDTQYF
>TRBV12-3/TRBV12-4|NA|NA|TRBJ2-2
TGTGCCAGCACCCCATGGAGTTTGGACGGGGAGCTGTTTTTT
CASTPWSLDGELFF
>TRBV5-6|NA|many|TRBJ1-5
TGTGCCAGCAGCTTGGGGGGGTCGGGTGGGAATCAGCCCCAGCATTTT
CASSLGGSGGNQPQHF
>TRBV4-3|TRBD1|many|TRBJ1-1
TGCGCCAGCAGCCCGGGACAGGGGATCGCTGAAGCTTTCTTT
CASSPGQGIAEAFF
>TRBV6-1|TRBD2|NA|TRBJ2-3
TGTGCCACGGGGGTAGCGGGGAGCACAGATACGCAGTATTTT
CATGVAGSTDTQYF
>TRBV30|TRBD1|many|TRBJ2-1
TGTGCCTGGAACACAGGGGCTTCATACAATGAGCAGTTCTTC
CAWNTGASYNEQFF